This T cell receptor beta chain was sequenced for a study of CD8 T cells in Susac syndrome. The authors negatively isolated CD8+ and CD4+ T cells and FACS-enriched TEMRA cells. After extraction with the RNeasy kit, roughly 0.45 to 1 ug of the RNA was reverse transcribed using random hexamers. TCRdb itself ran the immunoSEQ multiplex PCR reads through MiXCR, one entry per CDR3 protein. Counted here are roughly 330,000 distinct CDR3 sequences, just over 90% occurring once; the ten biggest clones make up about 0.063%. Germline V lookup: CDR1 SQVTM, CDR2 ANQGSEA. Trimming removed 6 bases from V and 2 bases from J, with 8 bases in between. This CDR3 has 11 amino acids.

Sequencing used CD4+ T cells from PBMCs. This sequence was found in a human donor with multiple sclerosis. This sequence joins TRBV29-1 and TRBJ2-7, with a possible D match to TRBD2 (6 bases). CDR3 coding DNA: TGCAGCGTCATAGCGGCCTACGAGCAGTACTTC. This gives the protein CSVIAAYEQYF.